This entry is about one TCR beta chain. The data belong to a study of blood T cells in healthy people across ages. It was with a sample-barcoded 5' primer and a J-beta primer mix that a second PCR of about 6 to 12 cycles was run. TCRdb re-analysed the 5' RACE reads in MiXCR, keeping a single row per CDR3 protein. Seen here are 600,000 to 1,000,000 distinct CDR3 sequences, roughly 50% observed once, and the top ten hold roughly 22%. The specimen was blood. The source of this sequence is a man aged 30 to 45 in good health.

DNA for the CDR3: TGTGCCAGCAGTTTCTCCGGGGGAGACAATGAGCAGTTCTTC. Translating gives CASSFSGGDNEQFF. This rearrangement joins TRBV12-3 or TRBV12-4 to TRBJ2-1, with D perhaps matching TRBD2 (6 bases). Trimming removed 3 bases at V and 5 bases at J, with 11 bases between. The CDR3 sequence is 14 residues long.